These 8 T cell receptor beta chains originate from one sample sequenced in a study of T cells in Graves' hyperthyroidism and ophthalmopathy (dated by TCRdb to about 2019). Libraries were constructed by multiplex PCR. These reads were obtained on an Illumina HiSeq 2000. The TCR beta CDR3 regions were amplified from RNA transcripts. A first-round RT-PCR of the TCR CDR3 used the HTBI primer set with the Qiagen OneStep RT-PCR kit. TCRdb reprocessed the public reads (quality trimming at Q25 with fastp, clone calling with MiXCR) and kept in-frame beta chains. Rows with a matching CDR3 protein are joined into one entry that keeps the most common DNA and genes. This sample gives around 600,000 distinct CDR3 sequences in total; 12% to 15% of them show up just once. The ten largest clones capture about 7% of the sample. Sequencing used blood. The receptors stem from a woman aged 18-29 years with Graves' ophthalmopathy.

This clonotype was detected only a few times. The genes are TRBV10-3 and TRBJ1-2; D is undetermined. The V end lost 0 bases, the J end lost 0 bases, and 14 bases lay between the germline ends. Looked up from germline, CDR1 is ENHRY and CDR2 is SYGVKD. The CDR3 runs 17 residues. As DNA, the CDR3 is TGTGCCATCAGTGAGTCAGAGGCAGGAGCTACTAACTATGGCTACACCTTC. Translated: CAISESEAGATNYGYTF.

This clonotype showed up many times. The gene calls are TRBV6-5 and TRBJ1-2; D possibly corresponds to TRBD1 (6 bases). The V end lost 0 bases, the J end lost 1 base, and 9 bases lay between the germline ends. CDR3 length equals 15 residues. Per the germline V gene, CDR1 is MNHEY and CDR2 is SVGAGI. CDR3 DNA: TGTGCCAGCAGTTACTCGATAGGGGGTAACTATGGCTACACCTTC. It yields the protein CASSYSIGGNYGYTF.

The chain uses TRBV7-9 and TRBJ2-4; 15 positions agree with TRBD2. The junction had 7 bases not matched to a gene; V was cut back by 1 base and J by 0 bases. Germline CDR1 reads SEHNR; CDR2 reads FQNEAQ (reference sequence). This CDR3 spans 20 amino acids. CDR3 DNA: TGTGCCAGCAGCTTAGGGCCGGGACTAGCGGGAGGACTAGCCAAAAACATTCAGTACTTC. Its translation is CASSLGPGLAGGLAKNIQYF.

The rearrangement links TRBV6-2 or TRBV6-3 to TRBJ1-2; 10 nucleotides align to TRBD1. CDR1 is MNHEY, CDR2 SVGEGT, per germline. CDR3 size: 14 residues. J was trimmed by 6 bases and V by 2 bases; bases with no gene match: 3. This chain's CDR3 is CASSYGQGDDGYTF. The CDR3 bases are TGTGCCAGCAGTTACGGACAGGGGGATGATGGCTACACCTTC.

Worth noting for this clonotype: Compared with germline, one end of the junction differs, possibly owing to a read error. The chain joins TRBV4-2 to TRBJ1-5, with TRBD1 matching over 9 bases. Looked up from germline, CDR1 is LGHNA and CDR2 is YNFKEQ. The CDR3 runs to 17 residues. The DNA for the CDR3 is TGTGCCAGCAGCCAGGGGCCACCGGGACAGGGCGTTCAGCCTCAGCAATTT. It encodes CASSQGPPGQGVQPQQF.

This clonotype was seen many times. This rearrangement joins TRBV10-3 to TRBJ2-1, with 12 bases fitting TRBD2. CDR3 size: 14 residues. CDR1 is ENHRY, CDR2 SYGVKD, per germline. V shed 10 bases, J shed 7 bases, and the junction held 8 bases outside the gene matches. The CDR3 DNA reads as TGTGCCACCAAACTAGCGGGAGGCGTAAATGAGCAGTTCTTC. Translation: CATKLAGGVNEQFF.

This clonotype was recorded at least ten times. The chain uses TRBV12-5 and TRBJ2-1; 9 bases map to TRBD2. The J segment lost 0 bases and the V segment lost 1 base, leaving 1 base of the junction unmatched. The CDR3 is 16 amino acids. CDR1 LGHNT and CDR2 FRNRAP come from the germline V gene. The CDR3 nucleotides read TGTGCTAGTGGTTTGGGACTAGCGGTCTCCTACAATGAGCAGTTCTTC. It specifies CASGLGLAVSYNEQFF.

A note on this clonotype: Lacking the conserved final phenylalanine or tryptophan, this CDR3 likely reflects a read error. The chain links TRBV30 to TRBJ1-2; D is possibly TRBD1 (5 bases). Germline V lookup: CDR1 GTSNPN, CDR2 SVGIG (reference sequence). V shed 0 bases and J shed 8 bases, with 13 bases lying between them. This CDR3 has 13 amino acids. Here the CDR3 DNA reads TGTGCCTGGAGTGTACCGGGGCAGGTCGGCTACACCCTC. Translation: CAWSVPGQVGYTL.